This T cell receptor beta chain derives from a study of CD8+ T cells in alopecia areata. Study-wide context: Severity in treated patients was scored by percentage of scalp area affected. Study findings and constraints: Affected scalp, especially in alopecia totalis/universalis, had a higher clonality than normal scalp did.

This clone has only one observation. What it binds is not known. A read error may account for a junction end that differs from germline. The germline V gene encodes CDR1 SEHNR and CDR2 FQNEAQ (reference sequence). The length of the CDR3 is 12 residues. As to treatment: oral pan-JAK inhibitor, 5-10 mg twice daily. Alopecia areata patients provided lesional scalp punch biopsies and peripheral blood, both collected for the study. Isolated RNA was reverse transcribed into cDNA used as the sequencing template. Profiling relied on immunoSEQ multiplex PCR, and the TCRdb table lists in-frame clones only, not all of them. Of 180,000 or so clones listed, roughly half are singletons.

The sequencing here drew on CD8+ T cells sorted from blood, taken between weeks 51 and 52, from a patient treated with tofacitinib. V is TRBV7-9 and J is TRBJ1-1; D perhaps matches TRBD1 (5 bases). The source is a human donor with alopecia areata. In nucleotides, the CDR3 is TGTGCCAGCAGCTCCGGGACCGACGAGGCTTCCTTT. Protein: CASSSGTDEASF. The full variable domain, in which reference TRBV7-9 and TRBJ1-1 provide the parts outside the CDR3, is DTGVSQNPRHKITKRGQNVTFRCDPISEHNRLYWYRQTLGQGPEFLTYFQNEAQLEKSRLLSDRFSAERPKGSFSTLEIQRTEQGDSAMYLCASSSGTDEASFGQGTRLTVV.